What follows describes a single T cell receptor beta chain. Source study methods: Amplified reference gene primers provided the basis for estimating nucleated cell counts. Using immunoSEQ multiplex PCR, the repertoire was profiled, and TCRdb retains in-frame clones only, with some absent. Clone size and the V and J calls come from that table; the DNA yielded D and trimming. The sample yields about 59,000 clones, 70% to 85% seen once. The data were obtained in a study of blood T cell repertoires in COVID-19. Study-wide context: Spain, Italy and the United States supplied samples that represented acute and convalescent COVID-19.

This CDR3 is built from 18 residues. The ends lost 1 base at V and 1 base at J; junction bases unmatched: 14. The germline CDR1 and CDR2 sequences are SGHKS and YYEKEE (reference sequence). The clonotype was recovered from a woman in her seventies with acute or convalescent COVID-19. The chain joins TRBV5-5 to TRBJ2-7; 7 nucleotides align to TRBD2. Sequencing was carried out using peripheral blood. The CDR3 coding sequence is TGTGCCAGCAGCTTGAGCTGGACTAGTCGAACTCAATCCTACGAGCAGTACTTC. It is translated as CASSLSWTSRTQSYEQYF. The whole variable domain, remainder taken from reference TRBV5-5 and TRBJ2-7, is DAGVTQSPTHLIKTRGQQVTLRCSPISGHKSVSWYQQVLGQGPQFIFQYYEKEERGRGNFPDRFSARQFPNYSSELNVNALLLGDSALYLCASSLSWTSRTQSYEQYFGPGTRLTVT.